This is a list of T cell receptor beta chains from one sample in a study of T cells after somatic rescue of genetic block. Method: immunoSEQ multiplex PCR; TCRdb's copy keeps in-frame clones and lacks some. Altogether 45,000 to 55,000 clones are present, 96% being singletons, with the ten largest covering 0.075% to 0.1%. The sequencing sample was made of peripheral blood mononuclear cells (PBMCs). The receptors were sampled from a child younger than two. Each CDR3 is given with its conserved first and last residue. The D gene is left open where the match is weak. The size of a clone is reported for some rows only, either as once, few or many, or as a class for expanded clones.

TRBJ2-7 TRBV7-2 TRBD2 NA TGTGCCAGCAGCTTAGTTTCCAGCGGGAGCTACGAGCAGTACTTC CASSLVSSGSYEQYF
TRBJ2-3 TRBV5-1 TRBD1 once TGCGCCAGCAGCGTGGACAGGGGAGGGACAGATACGCAGTATTTT CASSVDRGGTDTQYF
TRBJ1-1 TRBV5-1 NA once TGCGCCAGCAGCTTACAGAACACTGAAGCTTTCTTT CASSLQNTEAFF
TRBJ2-7 TRBV5-4 TRBD2 NA TGTGCCAGCAGCACAACAACACTAGCGGGCCCCTCCTACGAGCAGTACTTC CASSTTTLAGPSYEQYF
TRBJ1-1 TRBV4-2 NA NA TGTGCCAGCAGCCAAGTAATATCCAGGGGTGAAGCTTTCTTT CASSQVISRGEAFF
TRBJ2-7 TRBV7-2 TRBD2 NA TGTGCCAGCAGCTTAGGACTAGCGGGAGTGTACGAGCAGTACTTC CASSLGLAGVYEQYF
TRBJ2-1 TRBV11-2 NA NA TGTGCCAGCAGCTTAGAAGTTGGAGGCAATGAGCAGTTCTTC CASSLEVGGNEQFF
TRBJ2-5 TRBV2 TRBD2 NA TGTGCCAGCAGTACCGGACTAGCGGGAATGGAGACCCAGTACTTC CASSTGLAGMETQYF
TRBJ1-1 TRBV5-1 NA NA TGCGCCAGCAGCAGGCTAGGGGGCACTGAAGCTTTCTTT CASSRLGGTEAFF
TRBJ1-2 TRBV2 TRBD1 NA TGTGCCAGCAGTGATGACAGGGGCTATGGCTACACCTTC CASSDDRGYGYTF
TRBJ2-5 TRBV5-4 TRBD2 once TGTGCCAGCAGGATGGGACTAGCGGCCCAAGAGACCCAGTACTTC CASRMGLAAQETQYF
TRBJ2-1 TRBV11-2 NA NA TGTGCCAGCAGCTTGCCTGGTCTGTCCTACAATGAGCAGTTCTTC CASSLPGLSYNEQFF
TRBJ1-1 TRBV5-1 NA NA TGCGCCAGCAGCTTGGCCGGACAGAACACTGAAGCTTTCTTT CASSLAGQNTEAFF
TRBJ2-7 TRBV28 NA NA TGTGCCAGCAGGGTGGTCACTAACTCCTACGAGCAGTACTTC CASRVVTNSYEQYF
TRBJ1-2 TRBV11-2 NA NA TGTGCCAGCAGCCCTCAGGGAAAGTATGGCTACACCTTC CASSPQGKYGYTF
TRBJ1-6 TRBV18 NA NA TGTGCCAGCTCCCACACAGTCAATAATTCACCCCTCCACTTT CASSHTVNNSPLHF
TRBJ2-6 TRBV28 TRBD1 NA TGTGCCAGCAGATCCGGGACAGGGGGCTCTGGGGCCAACGTCCTGACTTTC CASRSGTGGSGANVLTF
TRBJ2-7 TRBV27 NA NA TGTGCCAGCAGGCCACAGGGTTTAATGGCCGAGCAGTACTTC CASRPQGLMAEQYF
TRBJ2-5 TRBV7-2 TRBD2 once TGTGCCAGCAGTTCTAGCGGGTACCAAGAGACCCAGTACTTC CASSSSGYQETQYF
TRBJ2-3 TRBV7-9 NA NA TGTGCCAGCAGTATAGGGGGGGATACGCAGTATTTT CASSIGGDTQYF
TRBJ2-5 TRBV27 NA NA TGTGCCAGCAGTGCCCTTGGGACCCAGTACTTC CASSALGTQYF
TRBJ1-1 TRBV5-1 NA few TGCGCCAGCAGCCGACAGCCAGACAGGCCGGACACTGAAGCTTTCTTT CASSRQPDRPDTEAFF
TRBJ1-1 TRBV29-1 TRBD1 NA TGCAGCGTCCGGGACAGATCTGTCACTGAAGCTTTCTTT CSVRDRSVTEAFF
TRBJ1-3 TRBV7-3 NA NA TGTGCCAGCAGCTTAGACAGCTCTGGAAACACCATATATTTT CASSLDSSGNTIYF
TRBJ1-5 TRBV2 NA NA TGTGCCAGCAGTGAGGGGAGGGGGTCCCAGCATTTT CASSEGRGSQHF
TRBJ1-6 TRBV5-4 NA NA TGTGCCAGCAGCTTGGGAGGGCCATCGGAGTCACCCCTCCACTTT CASSLGGPSESPLHF
TRBJ1-1 TRBV4-2 NA NA TGTGCCAGCAGCCAAGATTCTAGAAACACTGAAGCTTTCTTT CASSQDSRNTEAFF